The 7 T cell receptor beta chains presented below share a single source sample, sequenced in a study of cytomegalovirus exposure and HLA in healthy donors. The PCR had 60 Vbeta and 13 Jbeta primers. TCRdb's copy holds only in-frame clones and misses some; the assay was immunoSEQ multiplex PCR. The repertoire holds 85,000 to 120,000 clones, roughly four fifths seen once, with under 2% in the top ten. Sequences were obtained from PBMCs. The receptors stem from a man between 45 and 60 years old in good health and CMV-seronegative.

The V call is TRBV28, the J call TRBJ2-7; TRBD1 is a possible D gene (7 bases). V lost 6 bases to trimming and J lost 2 bases, with 29 bases between them. The germline V gene encodes CDR1 MDHEN and CDR2 SYDVKM. This CDR3 is 19 amino acids long. The CDR3 bases are TGTGCCAGCAGGGGGCCGGGCAGGGGGGTGAGTTTAAGCGCCTACGAGCAGTACTTC. The encoded protein is CASRGPGRGVSLSAYEQYF.

The V and J genes are TRBV30 and TRBJ1-4; TRBD1 is a possible D gene (5 bases). Germline values: CDR1 GTSNPN, CDR2 SVGIG (reference sequence). The CDR3 has 13 residues. The V gene lost 5 bases and the J gene lost 3 bases, with 10 bases spanning the gap. CDR3 region: CAWSGGSNEKLFF. CDR3 DNA: TGTGCCTGGTCGGGGGGTTCTAATGAAAAACTGTTTTTT.

The chain is built from TRBV30 and TRBJ1-2; D uncertain. Trimming cost V 2 bases and J 4 bases, with 14 bases left between them. Looked up from germline, CDR1 is GTSNPN and CDR2 is SVGIG (reference sequence). The CDR3 covers 14 residues. CDR3 amino acids: CAWSRFMAGYGYTF. CDR3 bases: TGTGCCTGGAGTAGGTTCATGGCAGGCTATGGCTACACCTTC.

CDR3 nucleotide sequence: TGTGCCAGCAGCTTAGGAAGTAGCGGGGGGCTCGCGGGGACGCAGTATTTT. The encoded protein is CASSLGSSGGLAGTQYF. The chain is built from TRBV7-9 and TRBJ2-3; 10 positions match TRBD2. With V trimmed by 1 base and J by 9 bases, 13 bases remained unmatched. The CDR3 runs to 17 residues. The germline V gene encodes CDR1 SEHNR and CDR2 FQNEAQ (reference sequence).

This clone has only one observation. This chain joins TRBV12-5 and TRBJ1-5; tentatively, D is TRBD1 (5 bases). This CDR3 region has 12 residues. The germline V and J ends were trimmed by 3 bases and 15 bases, with 15 bases remaining between them. Germline CDR1 reads LGHNT; CDR2 reads FRNRAP. The CDR3 spells CASGFPRGVSHF. CDR3 DNA: TGTGCTAGTGGTTTCCCGCGGGGGGTCTCGCATTTT. Full variable domain (remainder filled in from reference TRBV12-5 and TRBJ1-5): DARVTQTPRHKVTEMGQEVTMRCQPILGHNTVFWYRQTMMQGLELLAYFRNRAPLDDSGMPKDRFSAEMPDATLATLKIQPSEPRDSAVYFCASGFPRGVSHFGDGTRLSIL.

This clone was seen once. The genes are TRBV6-5 and TRBJ2-2; TRBD1 matches 10 bases. The CDR3 spans 14 residues. Germline CDR1 and CDR2: MNHEY and SVGAGI. Trimming cost V 6 bases and J 7 bases; bases outside gene matches: 5. CDR3 sequence reads: CASRWTGGNGELFF. CDR3 nucleotides: TGTGCCAGCAGATGGACAGGGGGGAACGGGGAGCTGTTTTTT.

This sequence joins TRBV19 and TRBJ1-1; a weak D match, TRBD1 (6 bases). The CDR3 covers 14 residues. V was trimmed by 5 bases and J by 6 bases, leaving 16 bases between them. Germline V gene data show CDR1 as LNHDA and CDR2 as SQIVND (reference sequence). The CDR3 spells CASSERGGTAEAFF. The DNA of the CDR3 is TGTGCCAGTAGTGAACGAGGGGGAACAGCTGAAGCTTTCTTT.